These 13 T cell receptor beta chains were all obtained from the same sample, sequenced in a study of OX40 agonist ivuxolimab in advanced cancers. Receptor amplification or capture employed the immunoSEQ multiplex PCR assay. The clones in this table, taken by TCRdb from immuneACCESS, are in-frame only. Not every clone is retained; where verified, under half of the shortfall comes from an unresolved V gene, and the cause of the rest is unknown. In this sample the table shows about 96,000 clones, 90% of which occur a single time. Under 2% of the sample goes to the ten largest clones. The sequencing used CD4+ or CD8+ T cells sorted from blood, collected in a trial of the OX40 agonist ivuxolimab. The receptors stem from an adult with an advanced solid tumor such as melanoma, head and neck, liver or kidney cancer.

This clone came up once. V and J are TRBV15 and TRBJ2-5; TRBD2 might be the D (5 bases). With 0 bases removed from V and 2 bases from J, the gap between germline ends came to 7 bases. CDR3 length equals 14 residues. Germline V gives CDR1 LNHNV, CDR2 YYDKDF (reference sequence). The CDR3 DNA sequence: TGTGCCACCAGCAGAGAGCGGACTCAAGAGACCCAGTACTTC. Its protein product is CATSRERTQETQYF.

The CDR3 sequence: CAISERSTGGNSPLHF. CDR3 bases: TGTGCCATCAGTGAGAGGTCCACAGGGGGAAATTCACCCCTCCACTTT. The chain links TRBV10-3 to TRBJ1-6; 8 positions agree with TRBD1. The CDR3 is made up of 16 amino acids. V was pared by 2 bases and J by 7 bases, with 7 bases of the junction left unmatched. From germline, CDR1 is ENHRY and CDR2 SYGVKD.

The chain joins TRBV7-2 to TRBJ1-4; TRBD1 agrees at 10 bases. Losses at the gene ends were 5 bases for V and 6 bases for J; bases not matched to a gene: 6. CDR3 length equals 15 residues. The V gene's germline CDR1 is SGHTA and CDR2 FQGNSA. This CDR3 is CASSPTTGGDEKLFF. Written as DNA, the CDR3 is TGTGCCAGCAGCCCAACGACAGGGGGCGATGAAAAACTGTTTTTT.

This clone showed up just a few times. At one boundary the junction diverges from the germline segment, which might be a read error. This sequence joins TRBV7-7 and TRBJ2-5; D not certain. CDR3 length: 13 amino acids. Per germline, CDR1 SSHAT and CDR2 FNYEAQ (reference sequence). Here the CDR3 reads CASSLVVWETQYF. For the CDR3, the DNA is TGTGCTAGCAGCTTAGTAGTGTGGGAGACCCAGTACTTC. The whole variable domain, filled in from reference TRBV7-7 and TRBJ2-5, reads GAGVSQSPRYKVTKRGQDVTLRCDPISSHATLYWYQQALGQGPEFLTYFNYEAQPDKSGLPSDRFSAERPEGSISTLTIQRTEQRDSAMYRCASSLVVWETQYFGPGTRLLVL.

V usage is TRBV5-1 and J usage is TRBJ2-7, with D possibly matching TRBD1 (6 bases). The germline CDR1 and CDR2 sequences are SGHRS and YFSETQ. V lost 4 bases and J 3 bases, leaving 14 bases between the germline ends. This CDR3 spans 14 amino acids. The CDR3 sequence: CASSIGTIDYEQYF. CDR3 nucleotide sequence: TGCGCCAGCAGCATCGGGACAATCGACTACGAGCAGTACTTC.

The V and J genes are TRBV2 and TRBJ1-2; D call uncertain. V dropped 6 bases and J dropped 0 bases, with 5 bases sitting between them. Per germline, CDR1 SNHLY and CDR2 FYNNEI. The CDR3 has 12 residues. In DNA, the CDR3 is TGTGCCAGCAGCCTCACTAACTATGGCTACACCTTC. Its protein product is CASSLTNYGYTF.

This clone appeared a single time. This chain uses TRBV9 with TRBJ1-4, with a weak D call TRBD1 (6 bases). The CDR3 is made up of 17 amino acids. V lost 4 bases and J 3 bases, leaving 19 bases between the germline ends. CDR1 is SGDLS, CDR2 YYNGEE, per germline. CDR3 DNA sequence: TGTGCCAGCAGCCCCCACCTTTGGGGGCTTGCTAATGAAAAACTGTTTTTT. This gives the protein CASSPHLWGLANEKLFF.

The J gene is TRBJ2-7, the V gene TRBV6-6; 10 nucleotides line up with TRBD2. This CDR3 has 14 residues. The germline CDR1 and CDR2 sequences are MNHNY and SVGAGI (reference sequence). V dropped 7 bases and J dropped 7; count of bases not matched to a gene: 10. The CDR3, as DNA: TGTGCCAGCAAGGCTAGCGGGAGTCTAAGGGAGCAGTACTTC. Amino acids: CASKASGSLREQYF.

The chain's CDR3 is CASSTRVRGGTDTQYF. The CDR3 DNA follows: TGTGCCAGCAGCACCCGGGTCAGGGGGGGCACAGATACGCAGTATTTT. The V call is TRBV4-2, the J call TRBJ2-3; a possible D gene is TRBD1 (7 bases). V lost 5 bases and J 1 base, leaving 16 bases between the germline ends. Germline CDR1 LGHNA, CDR2 YNFKEQ. This CDR3 spans 16 amino acids.

This clone was detected a few times. The chain has TRBV28 and TRBJ2-7; TRBD2 matches at 12 bases. Germline loops: CDR1 MDHEN, CDR2 SYDVKM. The V gene end was trimmed by 10 bases and the J gene end by 7 bases; junction bases not matched to a gene: 8. The length of the CDR3 is 13 residues. DNA of the CDR3: TGTGCCACCCGACTAGCGGGAGTTGGGGAGCAGTACTTC. It encodes CATRLAGVGEQYF.

The chain uses TRBV11-2 and TRBJ2-3, with a tentative D call TRBD2 (6 bases). The CDR3 extends over 18 amino acids. Deletions cut 1 base from V and 2 bases from J, with 19 bases between. Germline V lookup: CDR1 SGHAT, CDR2 FQNNGV. The CDR3 sequence is CASSLGGLNRAVTDTQYF. In nucleotides, the CDR3 is TGTGCCAGCAGCTTAGGTGGACTAAACCGAGCGGTCACAGATACGCAGTATTTT.

The chain joins TRBV19 to TRBJ1-5; 8 bases match TRBD1. The germline gives CDR1 LNHDA, CDR2 SQIVND (reference sequence). The CDR3 contains 15 residues. J gave up 3 bases and V 3 bases, and 4 bases lay outside the gene matches. The CDR3 loop is CASSMGQAVNQPQHF. The CDR3 DNA reads as TGTGCCAGTAGTATGGGACAGGCCGTCAATCAGCCCCAGCATTTT.

The J gene is TRBJ2-2, the V gene TRBV7-9; D not certain. Trimming took 2 bases from V and 2 from J, leaving 6 bases between them. The CDR3 runs 14 residues. CDR1 is SEHNR, CDR2 FQNEAQ, per germline (reference sequence). This CDR3 is CASSLLQNTGELFF. CDR3 nucleotides: TGTGCCAGCAGCTTACTACAAAACACCGGGGAGCTGTTTTTT.